This TCR beta chain was profiled in a study of CD8 T cells in ankylosing spondylitis. Each CDR3 protein gets one entry after TCRdb re-called the 5' RACE reads with MiXCR. The sample has about 150,000 distinct CDR3 sequences; roughly 31% are singletons. Study outcomes and limitations: Apparently characteristic of ankylosing spondylitis blood was a TCR beta motif (eight highly homologous variants). It was reported that disease-linked clones were significantly enriched in matched ankylosing spondylitis synovial fluid.

This clonotype showed up many times. Antigen specificity is unknown. The CDR3 consists of 14 residues. V gave up 6 bases and J gave up 5 bases; unmatched junction bases: 9. CDR1 and CDR2 from the germline V gene are LNHDA and SQIVND (reference sequence). This clonotype was obtained from a male donor with ankylosing spondylitis. The sequencing sample was made of synovial fluid, either unsorted or a sorted T cell fraction (not recorded which). This chain links TRBV19 with TRBJ1-2, with 7 bases identical to TRBD1. The CDR3, as DNA: TGTGCCAGTAGCCTGGACAGGCGGCAGTATGGCTACACCTTC. It codes for CASSLDRRQYGYTF.